A selection of T cell receptor beta chains follows, all from one sample in a study of blood T cell repertoires in COVID-19. Assay: immunoSEQ multiplex PCR; the TCRdb copy retains only in-frame clones and omits some. The sample has about 140,000 clones; approximately 87% are singletons. The material sequenced was peripheral blood. These TCRs come from a middle-aged woman with acute or convalescent COVID-19. CDR3s include the opening cysteine and the closing phenylalanine or tryptophan. Fields, in order: V gene, clone size, D gene, J gene, CDR3 protein, CDR3 DNA. D genes are given only for firm matches. Size values are once, few and many counts, or a class for expanded clones, and some rows have none.

V gene: TRBV7-3; clone size: NA; D gene: NA; J gene: TRBJ2-1; CDR3 protein: CASSLGIGGDEQFF; CDR3 DNA: TGTGCCAGCAGCTTAGGTATAGGAGGGGATGAGCAGTTCTTC
V gene: TRBV5-6; clone size: once; D gene: NA; J gene: TRBJ1-3; CDR3 protein: CASSLRGNTIYF; CDR3 DNA: TGTGCCAGCAGCTTGCGGGGAAACACCATATATTTT
V gene: TRBV2; clone size: NA; D gene: NA; J gene: TRBJ1-4; CDR3 protein: CASSETPQGGEKLFF; CDR3 DNA: TGTGCCAGCAGTGAAACCCCGCAGGGTGGGGAAAAACTGTTTTTT
V gene: TRBV19; clone size: NA; D gene: NA; J gene: TRBJ1-6; CDR3 protein: CASSIAGHILYNSPLHF; CDR3 DNA: TGTGCCAGTAGTATAGCGGGACATATTCTCTATAATTCACCCCTCCACTTT
V gene: TRBV7-8; clone size: NA; D gene: NA; J gene: TRBJ2-3; CDR3 protein: CASSLGLSWSTDTQYF; CDR3 DNA: TGTGCCAGCAGCTTGGGACTGTCTTGGAGCACAGATACGCAGTATTTT
V gene: TRBV28; clone size: NA; D gene: NA; J gene: TRBJ2-1; CDR3 protein: CASSLPGTDPYNEQFF; CDR3 DNA: TGTGCCAGCAGTTTACCAGGGACTGACCCCTACAATGAGCAGTTCTTC
V gene: TRBV2; clone size: once; D gene: NA; J gene: TRBJ2-4; CDR3 protein: CASNGPLGDTLYF; CDR3 DNA: TGTGCCAGTAACGGACCCCTGGGAGATACACTATACTTC
V gene: TRBV19; clone size: NA; D gene: TRBD1; J gene: TRBJ1-2; CDR3 protein: CASSTQTGGASYYGYTF; CDR3 DNA: TGTGCCAGTAGTACTCAGACAGGGGGCGCTTCGTACTATGGCTACACCTTC
V gene: TRBV18; clone size: NA; D gene: NA; J gene: TRBJ1-1; CDR3 protein: CASSPLAGGQNTEAFF; CDR3 DNA: TGTGCCAGCTCACCACTGGCAGGAGGGCAGAACACTGAAGCTTTCTTT
V gene: TRBV18; clone size: NA; D gene: TRBD1; J gene: TRBJ1-3; CDR3 protein: CASSSTGDTIYF; CDR3 DNA: TGTGCCAGCTCGTCCACAGGGGACACCATATATTTT
V gene: TRBV3-1/TRBV3-2; clone size: NA; D gene: NA; J gene: TRBJ2-2; CDR3 protein: CASSRRAGELFF; CDR3 DNA: TGTGCCAGCAGCCGGCGGGCCGGGGAGCTGTTTTTT
V gene: TRBV18; clone size: NA; D gene: TRBD1; J gene: TRBJ1-2; CDR3 protein: CASSPQHNQPRIQGKGNGYTF; CDR3 DNA: TGTGCCAGCTCACCCCAGCACAACCAGCCAAGAATACAGGGGAAGGGGAATGGCTACACCTTC
V gene: TRBV7-9; clone size: NA; D gene: NA; J gene: TRBJ2-1; CDR3 protein: CASLTREDNEQFF; CDR3 DNA: TGTGCCAGCTTAACTAGGGAAGACAATGAGCAGTTCTTC
V gene: TRBV7-9; clone size: NA; D gene: TRBD1; J gene: TRBJ1-2; CDR3 protein: CASSPRDREIYGYTF; CDR3 DNA: TGTGCCAGCAGCCCTCGGGACAGGGAGATCTATGGCTACACCTTC
V gene: TRBV6-5; clone size: NA; D gene: NA; J gene: TRBJ1-5; CDR3 protein: CASTLQLSNQPQHF; CDR3 DNA: TGTGCCAGCACCCTACAGCTTAGCAATCAGCCCCAGCATTTT
V gene: TRBV25-1; clone size: NA; D gene: NA; J gene: TRBJ1-2; CDR3 protein: CASSHTGSNYGYTF; CDR3 DNA: TGTGCCAGCAGTCATACGGGGTCAAACTATGGCTACACCTTC
V gene: TRBV11-1; clone size: few; D gene: NA; J gene: TRBJ1-6; CDR3 protein: CASSLDRDSPLHF; CDR3 DNA: TGTGCCAGCAGCTTGGACAGAGATTCACCCCTCCACTTT
V gene: TRBV4-1; clone size: NA; D gene: TRBD2; J gene: TRBJ2-7; CDR3 protein: CASSQAWTSGPYEQYF; CDR3 DNA: TGCGCCAGCAGCCAAGCTTGGACTAGCGGTCCCTACGAGCAGTACTTC
V gene: TRBV5-1; clone size: NA; D gene: NA; J gene: TRBJ2-1; CDR3 protein: CASSLDGSLSYNEQFF; CDR3 DNA: TGCGCCAGCAGCTTGGACGGTAGCCTGTCCTACAATGAGCAGTTCTTC
V gene: TRBV7-2; clone size: NA; D gene: TRBD1; J gene: TRBJ1-2; CDR3 protein: CASSLTGGVDGYTF; CDR3 DNA: TGTGCCAGCAGCTTGACAGGGGGCGTAGATGGCTACACCTTC
V gene: TRBV7-2; clone size: NA; D gene: NA; J gene: TRBJ2-3; CDR3 protein: CASSSRLAVSTDTQYF; CDR3 DNA: TGTGCCAGCAGCTCTCGGTTAGCGGTAAGCACAGATACGCAGTATTTT
V gene: TRBV11-3; clone size: NA; D gene: TRBD1; J gene: TRBJ2-2; CDR3 protein: CASSLEVWDRGASTGELFF; CDR3 DNA: TGTGCCAGCAGCTTAGAAGTTTGGGACAGAGGAGCGAGCACCGGGGAGCTGTTTTTT
V gene: TRBV7-8; clone size: NA; D gene: TRBD1; J gene: TRBJ1-6; CDR3 protein: CASSQRQGIGNSPLHF; CDR3 DNA: TGTGCCAGCAGCCAGCGACAGGGGATAGGTAATTCACCCCTCCACTTT
V gene: TRBV12-5; clone size: NA; D gene: NA; J gene: TRBJ1-1; CDR3 protein: CASGLATDTEAFF; CDR3 DNA: TGTGCTAGTGGCCTCGCCACGGACACTGAAGCTTTCTTT
V gene: TRBV5-1; clone size: NA; D gene: TRBD1; J gene: TRBJ1-4; CDR3 protein: CASSQVQGAEKLFF; CDR3 DNA: TGCGCCAGCAGCCAAGTACAGGGGGCTGAAAAACTGTTTTTT
V gene: TRBV6-5; clone size: NA; D gene: NA; J gene: TRBJ1-1; CDR3 protein: CASSYTGTTEAFF; CDR3 DNA: TGTGCCAGCAGTTATACAGGTACCACTGAAGCTTTCTTT
V gene: TRBV9; clone size: NA; D gene: TRBD2; J gene: TRBJ2-3; CDR3 protein: CASSLSGGDTQYF; CDR3 DNA: TGTGCCAGCAGTTTGAGCGGGGGAGATACGCAGTATTTT
V gene: TRBV2; clone size: NA; D gene: NA; J gene: TRBJ2-1; CDR3 protein: CASSPPGAPYNEQFF; CDR3 DNA: TGTGCCAGCAGTCCCCCGGGAGCCCCCTACAATGAGCAGTTCTTC
V gene: TRBV12-5; clone size: NA; D gene: TRBD2; J gene: TRBJ2-6; CDR3 protein: CASGVPGLAGGTGSGANVLTF; CDR3 DNA: TGTGCTAGTGGTGTCCCCGGACTAGCGGGAGGGACGGGCTCTGGGGCCAACGTCCTGACTTTC
V gene: TRBV6-4; clone size: NA; D gene: NA; J gene: TRBJ2-3; CDR3 protein: CASSETPASSTDTQYF; CDR3 DNA: TGTGCCAGCAGTGAGACTCCCGCCTCTAGCACAGATACGCAGTATTTT
V gene: TRBV7-6; clone size: NA; D gene: TRBD1; J gene: TRBJ1-1; CDR3 protein: CASRGQGGTEAFF; CDR3 DNA: TGTGCCAGCAGAGGACAGGGGGGCACTGAAGCTTTCTTT
V gene: TRBV6-5; clone size: once; D gene: TRBD1; J gene: TRBJ2-7; CDR3 protein: CASSFLGGRWEQYF; CDR3 DNA: TGTGCCAGCAGTTTTTTAGGGGGCAGATGGGAGCAGTACTTC
V gene: TRBV6-1; clone size: NA; D gene: NA; J gene: TRBJ1-1; CDR3 protein: CASSPQGTEAFF; CDR3 DNA: TGTGCCAGCAGTCCTCAGGGTACTGAAGCTTTCTTT
V gene: TRBV24-1; clone size: NA; D gene: TRBD1; J gene: TRBJ2-1; CDR3 protein: CATSGAGTGYNEQFF; CDR3 DNA: TGTGCCACCAGTGGAGCCGGGACAGGGTACAATGAGCAGTTCTTC
V gene: TRBV30; clone size: once; D gene: NA; J gene: TRBJ1-6; CDR3 protein: CAWSGLRTAYNSPLHF; CDR3 DNA: TGTGCCTGGAGTGGCCTTCGGACAGCTTATAATTCACCCCTCCACTTT
V gene: TRBV18; clone size: once; D gene: TRBD2; J gene: TRBJ2-2; CDR3 protein: CASSPGSGRSTGELFF; CDR3 DNA: TGTGCCAGCTCACCAGGGAGCGGGAGGAGCACCGGGGAGCTGTTTTTT
V gene: TRBV27; clone size: NA; D gene: NA; J gene: TRBJ1-1; CDR3 protein: CASSFGQVNTEAFF; CDR3 DNA: TGTGCCAGCAGTTTCGGTCAGGTGAACACTGAAGCTTTCTTT
V gene: TRBV30; clone size: NA; D gene: NA; J gene: TRBJ2-5; CDR3 protein: CAWMREETQYF; CDR3 DNA: TGTGCCTGGATGAGAGAGGAGACCCAGTACTTC
V gene: TRBV4-3; clone size: NA; D gene: TRBD2; J gene: TRBJ2-2; CDR3 protein: CASSFTSGGSGELFF; CDR3 DNA: TGCGCCAGCAGCTTTACTAGCGGGGGATCCGGGGAGCTGTTTTTT
V gene: TRBV7-6; clone size: NA; D gene: NA; J gene: TRBJ2-1; CDR3 protein: CASSSEGRLARRWDEQFF; CDR3 DNA: TGTGCCAGCAGCTCGGAGGGGAGGCTGGCCCGGAGGTGGGATGAGCAGTTCTTC
V gene: TRBV20-1; clone size: NA; D gene: NA; J gene: TRBJ1-1; CDR3 protein: CSASFGSTRTEAFF; CDR3 DNA: TGCAGTGCTAGTTTTGGTTCTACTCGCACTGAAGCTTTCTTT
V gene: TRBV29-1; clone size: NA; D gene: NA; J gene: TRBJ2-7; CDR3 protein: CSVSGGYSYEQYF; CDR3 DNA: TGCAGCGTCTCAGGTGGGTACTCCTACGAGCAGTACTTC
V gene: TRBV29-1; clone size: NA; D gene: NA; J gene: TRBJ1-1; CDR3 protein: CSVLESTEAFF; CDR3 DNA: TGCAGCGTTTTGGAGTCCACTGAAGCTTTCTTT
V gene: TRBV28; clone size: NA; D gene: NA; J gene: TRBJ1-3; CDR3 protein: CASSLDGPGIVGNTIYF; CDR3 DNA: TGTGCCAGCAGCCTAGACGGGCCCGGGATTGTGGGAAACACCATATATTTT
V gene: TRBV2; clone size: few; D gene: NA; J gene: TRBJ1-6; CDR3 protein: CATVGERGSPLHF; CDR3 DNA: TGTGCCACCGTGGGTGAACGCGGTTCACCCCTCCACTTT
V gene: TRBV6-5; clone size: NA; D gene: NA; J gene: TRBJ1-6; CDR3 protein: CASKGESYNSPLHF; CDR3 DNA: TGTGCCAGCAAGGGGGAGTCCTATAATTCACCCCTCCACTTT